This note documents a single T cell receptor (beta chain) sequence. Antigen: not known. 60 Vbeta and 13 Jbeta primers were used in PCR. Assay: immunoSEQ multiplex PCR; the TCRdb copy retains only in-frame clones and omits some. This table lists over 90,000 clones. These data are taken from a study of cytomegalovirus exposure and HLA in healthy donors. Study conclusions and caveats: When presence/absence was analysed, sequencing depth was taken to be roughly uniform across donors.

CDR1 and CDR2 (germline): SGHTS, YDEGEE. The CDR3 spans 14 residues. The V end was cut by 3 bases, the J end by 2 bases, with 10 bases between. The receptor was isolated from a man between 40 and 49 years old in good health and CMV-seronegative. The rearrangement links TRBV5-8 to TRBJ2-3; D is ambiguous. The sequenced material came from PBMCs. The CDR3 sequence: CASSSLVPTDTQYF. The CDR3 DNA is TGTGCCAGCAGCTCTCTAGTCCCCACAGATACGCAGTATTTT.